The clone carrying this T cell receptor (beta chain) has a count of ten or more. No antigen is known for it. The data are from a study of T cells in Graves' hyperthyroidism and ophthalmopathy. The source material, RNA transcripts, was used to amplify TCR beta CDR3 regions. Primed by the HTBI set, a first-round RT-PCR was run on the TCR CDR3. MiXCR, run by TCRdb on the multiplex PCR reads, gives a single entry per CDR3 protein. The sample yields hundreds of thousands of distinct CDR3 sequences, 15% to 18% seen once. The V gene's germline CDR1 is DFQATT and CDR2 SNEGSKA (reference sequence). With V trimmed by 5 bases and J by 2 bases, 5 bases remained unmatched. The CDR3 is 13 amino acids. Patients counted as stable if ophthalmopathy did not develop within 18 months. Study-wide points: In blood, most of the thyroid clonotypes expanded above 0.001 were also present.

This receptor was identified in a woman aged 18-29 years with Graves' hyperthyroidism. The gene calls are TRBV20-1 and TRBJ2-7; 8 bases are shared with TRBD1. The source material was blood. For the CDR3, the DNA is TGCAGTGCTCGGACAGGGTTAACCTACGAGCAGTACTTC. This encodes CSARTGLTYEQYF.